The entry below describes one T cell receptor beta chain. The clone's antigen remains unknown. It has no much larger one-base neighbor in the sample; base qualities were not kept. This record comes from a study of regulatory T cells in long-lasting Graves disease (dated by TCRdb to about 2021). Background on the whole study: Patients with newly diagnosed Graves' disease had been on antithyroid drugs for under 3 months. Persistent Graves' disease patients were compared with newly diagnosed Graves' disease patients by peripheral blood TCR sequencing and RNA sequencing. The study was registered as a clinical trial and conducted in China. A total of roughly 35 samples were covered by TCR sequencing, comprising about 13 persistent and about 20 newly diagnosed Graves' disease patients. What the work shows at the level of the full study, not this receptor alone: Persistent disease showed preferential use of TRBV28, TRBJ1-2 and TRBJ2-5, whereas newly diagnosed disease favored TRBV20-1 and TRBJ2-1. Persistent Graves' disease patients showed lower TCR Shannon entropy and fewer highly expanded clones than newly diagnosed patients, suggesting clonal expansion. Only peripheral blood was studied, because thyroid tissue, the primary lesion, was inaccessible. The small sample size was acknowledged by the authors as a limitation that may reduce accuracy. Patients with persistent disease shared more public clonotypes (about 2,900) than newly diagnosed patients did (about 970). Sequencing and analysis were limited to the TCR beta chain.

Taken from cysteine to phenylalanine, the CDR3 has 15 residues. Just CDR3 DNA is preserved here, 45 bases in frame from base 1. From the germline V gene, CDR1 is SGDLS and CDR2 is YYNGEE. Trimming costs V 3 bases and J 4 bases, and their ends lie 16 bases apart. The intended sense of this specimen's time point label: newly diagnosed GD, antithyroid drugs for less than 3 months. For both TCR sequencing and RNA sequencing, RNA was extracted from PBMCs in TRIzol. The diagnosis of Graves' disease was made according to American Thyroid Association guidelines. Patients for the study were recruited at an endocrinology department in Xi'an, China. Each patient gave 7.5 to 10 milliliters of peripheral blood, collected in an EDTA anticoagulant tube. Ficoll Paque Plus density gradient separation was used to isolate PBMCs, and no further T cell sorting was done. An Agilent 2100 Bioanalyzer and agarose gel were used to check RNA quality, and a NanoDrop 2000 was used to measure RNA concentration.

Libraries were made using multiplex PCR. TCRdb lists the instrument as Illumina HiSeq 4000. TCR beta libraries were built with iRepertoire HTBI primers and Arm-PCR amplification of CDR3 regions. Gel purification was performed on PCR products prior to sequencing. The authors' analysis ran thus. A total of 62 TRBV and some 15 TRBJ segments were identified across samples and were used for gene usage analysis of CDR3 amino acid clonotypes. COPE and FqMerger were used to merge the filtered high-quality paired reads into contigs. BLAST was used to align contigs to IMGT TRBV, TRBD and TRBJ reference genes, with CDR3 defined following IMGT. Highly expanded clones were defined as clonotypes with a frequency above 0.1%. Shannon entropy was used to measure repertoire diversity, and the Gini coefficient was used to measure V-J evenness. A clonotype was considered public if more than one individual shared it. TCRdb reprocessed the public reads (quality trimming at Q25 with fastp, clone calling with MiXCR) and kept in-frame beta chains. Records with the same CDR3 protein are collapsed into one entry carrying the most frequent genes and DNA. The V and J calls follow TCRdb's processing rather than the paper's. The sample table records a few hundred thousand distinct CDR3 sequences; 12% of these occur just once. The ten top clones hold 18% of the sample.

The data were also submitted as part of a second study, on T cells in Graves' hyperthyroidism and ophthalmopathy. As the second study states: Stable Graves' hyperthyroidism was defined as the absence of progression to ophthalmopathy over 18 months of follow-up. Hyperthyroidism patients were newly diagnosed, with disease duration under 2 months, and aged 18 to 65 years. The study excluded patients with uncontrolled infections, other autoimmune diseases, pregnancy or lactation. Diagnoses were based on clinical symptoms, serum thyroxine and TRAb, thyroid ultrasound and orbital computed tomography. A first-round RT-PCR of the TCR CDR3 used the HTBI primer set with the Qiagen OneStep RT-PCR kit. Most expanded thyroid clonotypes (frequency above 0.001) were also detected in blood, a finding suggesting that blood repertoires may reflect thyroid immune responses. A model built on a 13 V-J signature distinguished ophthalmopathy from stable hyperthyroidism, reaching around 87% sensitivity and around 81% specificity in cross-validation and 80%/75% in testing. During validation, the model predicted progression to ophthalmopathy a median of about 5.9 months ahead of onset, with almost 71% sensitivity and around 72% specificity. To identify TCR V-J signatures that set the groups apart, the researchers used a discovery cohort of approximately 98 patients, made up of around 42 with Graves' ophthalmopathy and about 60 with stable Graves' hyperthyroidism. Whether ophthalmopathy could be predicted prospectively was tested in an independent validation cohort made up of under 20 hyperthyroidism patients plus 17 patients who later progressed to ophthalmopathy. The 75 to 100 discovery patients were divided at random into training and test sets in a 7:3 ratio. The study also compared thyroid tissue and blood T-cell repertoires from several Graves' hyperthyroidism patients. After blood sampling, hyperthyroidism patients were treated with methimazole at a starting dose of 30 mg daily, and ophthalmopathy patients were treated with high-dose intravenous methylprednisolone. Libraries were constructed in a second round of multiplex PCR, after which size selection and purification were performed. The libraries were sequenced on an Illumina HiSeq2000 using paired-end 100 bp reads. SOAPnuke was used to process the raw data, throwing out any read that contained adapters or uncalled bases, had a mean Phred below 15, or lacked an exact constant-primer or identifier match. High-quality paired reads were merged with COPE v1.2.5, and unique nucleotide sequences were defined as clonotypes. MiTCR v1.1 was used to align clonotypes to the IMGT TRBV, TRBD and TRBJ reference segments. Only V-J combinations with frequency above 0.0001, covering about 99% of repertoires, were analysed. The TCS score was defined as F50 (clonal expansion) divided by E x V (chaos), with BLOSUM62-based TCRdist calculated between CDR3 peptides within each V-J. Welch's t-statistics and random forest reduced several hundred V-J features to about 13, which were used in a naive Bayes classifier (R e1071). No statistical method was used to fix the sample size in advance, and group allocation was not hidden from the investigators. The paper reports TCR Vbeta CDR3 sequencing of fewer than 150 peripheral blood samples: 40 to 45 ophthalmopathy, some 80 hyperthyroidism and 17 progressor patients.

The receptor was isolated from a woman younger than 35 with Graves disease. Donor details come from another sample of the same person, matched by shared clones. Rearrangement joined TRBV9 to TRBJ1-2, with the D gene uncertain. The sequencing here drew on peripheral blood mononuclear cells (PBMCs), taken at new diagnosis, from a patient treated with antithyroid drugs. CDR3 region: CASSARTVPVYGYTF. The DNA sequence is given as TGTGCCAGCAGCGCCCGGACGGTGCCGGTCTATGGCTACACCTTC. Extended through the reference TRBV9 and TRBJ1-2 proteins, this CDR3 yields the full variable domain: DSGVTQTPKHLITATGQRVTLRCSPRSGDLSVYWYQQSLDQGLQFLIQYYNGEERAKGNILERFSAQQFPDLHSELNLSSLELGDSALYFCASSARTVPVYGYTFGSGTRLTVV.